The clone carrying this TCR beta chain was observed many times. Its antigen is not known. These data originate in a study of early T cells in non-severe SARS-CoV-2 infection. Study context: Chains stayed unpaired after sequencing of bulk RNA from unsorted whole blood. Study results and limitations: Missing private and CD4 specificities, VDJdb matching favored anti-spike CD8 responses.

Individual cDNA molecules were tagged with unique molecular identifiers. MiXCR, run by TCRdb on the 5' RACE reads, gives a single entry per CDR3 protein. The table records about 64,000 distinct CDR3 sequences, around 11% of them present only once. Looked up from germline, CDR1 is SGHRS and CDR2 is YFSETQ. This CDR3 spans 15 amino acids. Deletions cut 1 base from V and 0 bases from J, with 10 bases between. Here the sequenced sample was whole blood, taken at baseline. This chain links TRBV5-1 with TRBJ1-1; D remains ambiguous. The source is an adult who was a healthcare worker with PCR-confirmed SARS-CoV-2 infection or an uninfected control (not recorded which). CDR3 protein: CASSLIREMNTEAFF. In nucleotides, the CDR3 is TGCGCCAGCAGCTTGATAAGGGAGATGAACACTGAAGCTTTCTTT.